This TCR beta chain was identified in a study of Ad26.COV2.S vaccination and SARS-CoV-2 variants. On the study more broadly: Among those in the COV1001 Ad26.COV2.S trial arm was the donor. Once or twice, 56 days apart, Ad26.COV2.S was delivered intramuscularly.

Treatment reported: roughly 18 received Ad26.COV2.S at low or high dose, single or two shots; 5 received placebo; per-sample allocation not given. Day 63 after the first vaccine or placebo injection was the time point for sampling. An Ad26 vector was used to express Wuhan-strain SARS-CoV-2 spike as the vaccine. Assay used: immunoSEQ multiplex PCR; TCRdb lists only in-frame clones, some missing. The sample has around 340,000 clones, 75% to 90% seen once. The clonotype was recovered from a person aged 18 to 59 who received the Ad26.COV2.S COVID-19 vaccine or a placebo. The sample here was peripheral blood, taken in a trial of Ad26.COV2.S vaccine versus placebo.

CDR3 amino acids: CASSTQGNNEQFF. Here the CDR3 DNA reads TGTGCCAGCAGCACCCAGGGGAACAATGAGCAGTTCTTC. The J gene is TRBJ2-1, the V gene TRBV21-1; TRBD1 reflects the table's D call only, with no check against the DNA. TRBV21-1 is designated a pseudogene. CDR3 length: 13 residues.